This T cell receptor beta chain was retrieved from a study of CD8 T cells in Susac syndrome. The authors negatively isolated CD8+ and CD4+ T cells and FACS-enriched TEMRA cells. The ends were cut back, 4 bases at V and 4 bases at J, with 5 bases in the middle. CDR1 and CDR2 from the germline V gene are SQVTM and ANQGSEA. This CDR3 spans 11 amino acids. An amount of RNA that ranged from roughly 0.5 to 1 ug was reverse transcribed with random hexamers. The method of amplification for TCR beta CDR3 was immunoSEQ multiplex PCR, covering 54 Vbeta and 13 Jbeta. In TCRdb, the immunoSEQ multiplex PCR reads were re-called with MiXCR into one record per CDR3 protein. The repertoire holds more than 150,000 distinct CDR3 sequences, over 85% seen once, with about 0.13% in the top ten.

Sequencing was carried out using CD4+ T cells from PBMCs. The source of this sequence is a human donor in good health. The chain is built from TRBV29-1 and TRBJ2-1, with D unresolved. CDR3 in amino acids: CSVGLYNEQFF. The CDR3 region has the DNA TGCAGCGTTGGGCTTTACAATGAGCAGTTCTTC.